These 31 T cell receptor beta chains were all obtained from the same sample, sequenced in a study of shared clonotypes between healthy human individuals. Sequenced by immunoSEQ multiplex PCR; TCRdb stores in-frame clones only, minus some. Among about 110,000 clones listed, about 70% were seen once. The sequenced material came from memory CD8+ T cells sorted from blood. Subset in this sample: CD45RO+ cells pooled with CCR7-negative TemRA cells. These receptors were taken from a woman between 25 and 40 years old in good health.

The rearrangement links TRBV28 to TRBJ2-7; 7 positions match TRBD2. The CDR3 has 13 residues. V dropped 8 bases and J dropped 2; count of bases not matched to a gene: 6. Looked up from germline, CDR1 is MDHEN and CDR2 is SYDVKM. CDR3 DNA: TGTGCCAGCGAAGGGACTAAAGCCTACGAGCAGTACTTC. Residues: CASEGTKAYEQYF. The full variable domain, completed using reference TRBV28 and TRBJ2-7, is DVKVTQSSRYLVKRTGEKVFLECVQDMDHENMFWYRQDPGLGLRLIYFSYDVKMKEKGDIPEGYSVSREKKERFSLILESASTNQTSMYLCASEGTKAYEQYFGPGTRLTVT.

This clone was detected a few times. V and J are TRBV7-9 and TRBJ2-7; 7 bases fit TRBD1. J was trimmed by 2 bases and V by 2 bases; bases with no gene match: 3. The CDR3 has 14 amino acids. Germline V gene lookup returns CDR1 SEHNR and CDR2 FQNEAQ (reference sequence). Here the CDR3 DNA reads TGTGCCAGCAGCTTATGGCAGGGGGCCTACGAGCAGTACTTC. Its translation: CASSLWQGAYEQYF.

The rearrangement links TRBV6-1 to TRBJ1-1, with a tentative D call TRBD1 (5 bases). This CDR3 is 14 amino acids long. Trimming shortened V by 6 bases and J by 0 bases, and 11 bases separated the two germline ends. CDR1 and CDR2 (germline): MNHNS, SASEGT. The DNA for the CDR3 is TGTGCCAGCAGCCCAGTAGGGGTGAACACTGAAGCTTTCTTT. Translation: CASSPVGVNTEAFF.

The genes are TRBV29-1 and TRBJ1-3, with TRBD1 matching over 7 bases. The germline V gene encodes CDR1 SQVTM and CDR2 ANQGSEA. The CDR3 spans 13 residues. V shed 7 bases and J 0 bases; nucleotides not matched to a gene: 3. CDR3 in DNA: TGCAGCGCAGGACAGGCCTCTGGAAACACCATATATTTT. Protein sequence: CSAGQASGNTIYF.

This clone occurred a few times. V is TRBV4-2 and J is TRBJ2-7; a possible D gene is TRBD2 (5 bases). This CDR3 is built from 16 residues. Trimming cost V 6 bases and J 0 bases, with 18 bases left between them. Germline assignment: CDR1 LGHNA and CDR2 YNFKEQ. CDR3 DNA: TGTGCCAGCAGGTCCAGTATAGGGAGACCCTCCTACGAGCAGTACTTC. Translating it yields CASRSSIGRPSYEQYF.

The CDR3 nucleotides read TGTGCCACCAGCAGAGATCTCTGGTCCCTTACCACCGGGGAGCTGTTTTTT. Translation: CATSRDLWSLTTGELFF. The chain carries TRBV15 and TRBJ2-2, with D unclear. The germline V and J ends were trimmed by 0 bases and 4 bases, with 15 bases remaining between them. The CDR3 has 17 amino acids. Germline V gene sequence: CDR1 LNHNV, CDR2 YYDKDF (reference sequence).

The chain is built from TRBV7-9 and TRBJ2-1; the D call may be TRBD1 or TRBD2 (6 bases each). This CDR3 has 18 amino acids. V lost 4 bases and J 1 base, leaving 20 bases between the germline ends. Per the germline V gene, CDR1 is SEHNR and CDR2 is FQNEAQ (reference sequence). Written as DNA, the CDR3 is TGTGCCAGCAGCTGGGCCATAGGGGGGAGGAGGTCCTACAATGAGCAGTTCTTC. Translating gives CASSWAIGGRRSYNEQFF.

This chain uses TRBV4-1 with TRBJ2-7; TRBD2 matches at 10 bases. The junction had 11 bases not matched to a gene; V was cut back by 6 bases and J by 0 bases. CDR1 is MGHRA, CDR2 YSYEKL, per germline. The CDR3 is 17 amino acids. The CDR3, as DNA: TGCGCCAGCAGATGGACTAGCGGATACAAAAACTCCTACGAGCAGTACTTC. It is translated as CASRWTSGYKNSYEQYF.

This clone came up a few times. A far more abundant clone sits one base away, making this likely a read error. This specimen includes other DNA sequences encoding the same CDR3. The V and J genes are TRBV4-1 and TRBJ1-1; TRBD1 is a possible D gene (5 bases). Trimming pared 5 bases from V and 1 base from J, leaving 11 bases between. CDR3 length: 14 amino acids. From germline, CDR1 is MGHRA and CDR2 YSYEKL. The CDR3 sequence: CASSASTENTEAFF. The CDR3 DNA reads as TGCGCCAGCAGCGCCTCGACAGAGAACACTGAAGCTTTCTTT.

This clone was detected once. This chain joins TRBV30 and TRBJ1-2; D may be TRBD1 (5 bases). This CDR3 region has 15 residues. CDR1 and CDR2 (germline): GTSNPN, SVGIG (reference sequence). The V end lost 3 bases, the J end lost 4 bases, and 18 bases lay between the germline ends. In DNA form, the CDR3 reads TGTGCCTGGAGAACACCGGGACGGACTACCTATGGCTACACCTTC. Translation gives CAWRTPGRTTYGYTF.

This clone has at least ten counts. The chain couples TRBV29-1 to TRBJ2-1, with D unresolved. Trimming took 6 bases from V and 0 from J, leaving 12 bases between them. CDR1 and CDR2 from the germline V gene are SQVTM and ANQGSEA. The CDR3 spans 14 residues. The chain's CDR3 is CSVRPSISYNEQFF. The CDR3 DNA sequence: TGCAGCGTCCGTCCAAGTATCTCCTACAATGAGCAGTTCTTC.

This clone came up many times. The chain has TRBV6-6 and TRBJ2-2; 9 bases fit TRBD2. The ends lost 10 bases at V and 6 bases at J; junction bases unmatched: 9. CDR1 is MNHNY and CDR2 is SVGAGI in the germline V gene (reference sequence). The CDR3 is 14 residues long. For the CDR3, the DNA is TGTGCCACCGCATCGGGACTAGCTTCCGGGGAGCTGTTTTTT. Translating gives CATASGLASGELFF.

The chain recombines TRBV5-6 with TRBJ1-2; D may be TRBD1 (5 bases). The germline CDR1 and CDR2 sequences are SGHDT and YYEEEE. The CDR3 consists of 14 residues. V was clipped by 3 bases and J by 3 bases, with 12 bases between them. The CDR3 loop reads CASSSGGWHYGYTF. The CDR3 coding sequence is TGTGCCAGCAGCTCCGGGGGTTGGCACTATGGCTACACCTTC.

With regard to this clone: A far larger clone differs by one base, so this is likely a read error. The chain has TRBV4-1 and TRBJ1-5; weak D call: TRBD1 (5 bases). V was shortened by 4 bases and J by 0 bases, with 10 bases between the two germline ends. Per germline, CDR1 MGHRA and CDR2 YSYEKL. CDR3 length: 15 amino acids. CDR3 residues: CASSLIGVSNQPQHF. CDR3 in DNA: TGCGCCAGCAGCCTGATAGGGGTTAGCAATCAGCCCCAGCATTTT.

This clone was detected only a few times. The V and J genes are TRBV5-6 and TRBJ1-2; TRBD1 matches at 7 bases. Germline CDR1 reads SGHDT; CDR2 reads YYEEEE. The CDR3 covers 17 residues. V lost 4 bases, J lost 0 bases, and 12 bases stayed unmatched. This chain's CDR3 is CASSRGQQGVANYGYTF. Written as DNA, the CDR3 is TGTGCCAGCAGCCGGGGGCAGCAGGGGGTAGCTAACTATGGCTACACCTTC.

This clone was counted between two and nine times. The CDR3 bases are TGTGCCAGCAGCTTGGCTGATGGACAGGGAGATCCCTACGAGCAGTACTTC. This sequence encodes CASSLADGQGDPYEQYF. The chain recombines TRBV5-6 with TRBJ2-7, with TRBD1 identical over 8 bases. The CDR3 runs 17 residues. The V and J ends lost 0 bases and 2 bases, in that order; junction bases with no gene match: 10. The germline V gene has CDR1 SGHDT and CDR2 YYEEEE. The whole variable domain, filled in from reference TRBV5-6 and TRBJ2-7, reads DAGVTQSPTHLIKTRGQQVTLRCSPKSGHDTVSWYQQALGQGPQFIFQYYEEEERQRGNFPDRFSGHQFPNYSSELNVNALLLGDSALYLCASSLADGQGDPYEQYFGPGTRLTVT.

The table lists this clone with a few counts. The rearrangement joins TRBV19 to TRBJ2-1; no reliable D call. V lost 10 bases, J lost 0 bases, and 7 bases lay in between. The germline gives CDR1 LNHDA, CDR2 SQIVND (reference sequence). This CDR3 is built from 12 residues. The CDR3, as DNA: TGTGCCACCGCGGACTCCTACAATGAGCAGTTCTTC. Translating gives CATADSYNEQFF.

This rearrangement joins TRBV28 to TRBJ2-1; 14 nucleotides agree with TRBD2. The trim removed 6 bases at V and 7 bases at J, leaving 8 bases unmatched. This CDR3 has 16 residues. CDR1 MDHEN and CDR2 SYDVKM come from the germline V gene. CDR3 bases: TGTGCCAGCAGAAGACCGGGACTAGCGGGGGAAAATGAGCAGTTCTTC. This gives the protein CASRRPGLAGENEQFF. Full variable domain (missing parts from reference TRBV28 and TRBJ2-1): DVKVTQSSRYLVKRTGEKVFLECVQDMDHENMFWYRQDPGLGLRLIYFSYDVKMKEKGDIPEGYSVSREKKERFSLILESASTNQTSMYLCASRRPGLAGENEQFFGPGTRLTVL.

This clone was counted a single time. The V call is TRBV28, the J call TRBJ1-6; a possible D gene is TRBD1 (5 bases). The V gene's germline CDR1 is MDHEN and CDR2 SYDVKM. CDR3 length: 11 amino acids. V lost 6 bases and J lost 10, with 7 bases in between. CDR3: CASRTVSPLHF. In DNA, the CDR3 is TGTGCCAGCAGGACAGTCTCACCCCTCCACTTT. The full variable domain, its missing parts supplied by reference TRBV28 and TRBJ1-6, is DVKVTQSSRYLVKRTGEKVFLECVQDMDHENMFWYRQDPGLGLRLIYFSYDVKMKEKGDIPEGYSVSREKKERFSLILESASTNQTSMYLCASRTVSPLHFGNGTRLTVT.

This chain uses TRBV2 with TRBJ2-3; possibly TRBD2 for D (6 bases). CDR1 SNHLY and CDR2 FYNNEI come from the germline V gene. CDR3 length: 17 amino acids. V was cut by 6 bases and J by 3 bases, with 22 bases left in between. For the CDR3, the DNA is TGTGCCAGCAGCCACCCGGTGGGACTCCCAACGACAGATACGCAGTATTTT. Amino acids: CASSHPVGLPTTDTQYF. Full variable domain (outside the CDR3, taken from reference TRBV2 and TRBJ2-3): EPEVTQTPSHQVTQMGQEVILRCVPISNHLYFYWYRQILGQKVEFLVSFYNNEISEKSEIFDDQFSVERPDGSNFTLKIRSTKLEDSAMYFCASSHPVGLPTTDTQYFGPGTRLTVL.

At least ten counts were recorded for this clone. This chain connects TRBV11-2 to TRBJ1-5; D not resolved. CDR1 and CDR2 from the germline V gene are SGHAT and FQNNGV. CDR3 length: 15 amino acids. Trimming took off 2 bases at V and 6 bases at J, with 14 bases between the two ends. The CDR3: CASSLSVSSSQPQHF. CDR3 coding DNA: TGTGCCAGCAGCTTAAGCGTGAGCTCGTCTCAGCCCCAGCATTTT.

This clone was counted only a few times. The chain carries TRBV6-4 and TRBJ2-3; 8 positions match TRBD2. The V gene's germline CDR1 is MRHNA and CDR2 SNTAGT. The CDR3 covers 16 residues. Trimming took 0 bases from V and 0 from J; bases not matched to a gene: 2. The CDR3 region is CASSDSSGGSTDTQYF. The CDR3 nucleotides read TGTGCCAGCAGTGACTCGTCGGGGGGGAGCACAGATACGCAGTATTTT.

The chain has TRBV27 and TRBJ2-1; maybe TRBD1 (6 bases). CDR1 MNHEY and CDR2 SMNVEV come from the germline V gene (reference sequence). The CDR3 sequence is 15 residues long. V shed 2 bases and J shed 5 bases, with 13 bases lying between them. CDR3 protein: CASSLEQGGDNEQFF. CDR3 DNA sequence: TGTGCCAGCAGTTTAGAACAGGGTGGAGACAATGAGCAGTTCTTC.

V is TRBV7-3 and J is TRBJ2-2, with 9 bases matching TRBD2. V trimming: 5 bases; J trimming: 4 bases; junction bases outside the gene matches: 11. From germline, CDR1 is SGHTA and CDR2 FQGTGA. The CDR3 consists of 17 residues. In DNA form, the CDR3 reads TGTGCCAGCAGCCCCTCGGCGGGAGGGCAGGTCACCGGGGAGCTGTTTTTT. Its protein product is CASSPSAGGQVTGELFF. Based on the CDR3 plus reference TRBV7-3 and TRBJ2-2, the full variable domain is GAGVSQTPSNKVTEKGKYVELRCDPISGHTALYWYRQSLGQGPEFLIYFQGTGAADDSGLPNDRFFAVRPEGSVSTLKIQRTERGDSAVYLCASSPSAGGQVTGELFFGEGSRLTVL.

This clone was detected only a few times. This sequence joins TRBV7-9 and TRBJ2-1; maybe TRBD2 (5 bases). The CDR3 has 14 amino acids. Trimming removed 7 bases from V and 7 bases from J, with 17 bases in between. The V gene's germline CDR1 is SEHNR and CDR2 FQNEAQ (reference sequence). CDR3 DNA: TGTGCCAGCACCCTTAGCGTGAACCTAAATGAGCAGTTCTTC. It yields the protein CASTLSVNLNEQFF. Looking up the rest from reference TRBV7-9 and TRBJ2-1 gives the full variable domain: DTGVSQNPRHKITKRGQNVTFRCDPISEHNRLYWYRQTLGQGPEFLTYFQNEAQLEKSRLLSDRFSAERPKGSFSTLEIQRTEQGDSAMYLCASTLSVNLNEQFFGPGTRLTVL.

The genes are TRBV27 and TRBJ1-5, with 7 bases matching TRBD1. V lost 7 bases and J lost 5; bases outside the gene matches: 11. CDR3 size: 15 residues. Germline CDR1 is MNHEY and CDR2 is SMNVEV (reference sequence). Here the CDR3 DNA reads TGTGCCAGCAACTCGACAGGGACGATGGATCAGCCCCAGCATTTT. It encodes CASNSTGTMDQPQHF.

The chain joins TRBV19 to TRBJ2-1; weak D call: TRBD2 (5 bases). CDR1 and CDR2 from the germline V gene are LNHDA and SQIVND (reference sequence). The CDR3 length is 16 residues. V dropped 3 bases and J dropped 3 bases, with 15 bases sitting between them. The CDR3 spells CASSIATKHNYNEQFF. The CDR3, as DNA: TGTGCCAGTAGTATCGCGACTAAGCACAACTACAATGAGCAGTTCTTC.

The rearrangement uses TRBV28 and TRBJ1-5; 10 nucleotides align to TRBD1. This CDR3 comprises 17 residues. V lost 4 bases to trimming and J lost 5 bases; unmatched junction nucleotides: 11. Germline V gives CDR1 MDHEN, CDR2 SYDVKM. CDR3 in amino acids: CASSSQDRGFLYQPQHF. In DNA, the CDR3 is TGTGCCAGCAGTTCCCAGGACAGGGGGTTTTTGTATCAGCCCCAGCATTTT.

This rearrangement joins TRBV5-1 to TRBJ2-7, with D perhaps being TRBD1 or TRBD2 (5 bases each). Germline V gene sequence: CDR1 SGHRS, CDR2 YFSETQ. CDR3 length equals 14 residues. V was shortened by 3 bases and J by 1 base, with 11 bases between the two germline ends. Written as DNA, the CDR3 is TGCGCCAGCAGCTGGGGACCGCCTTCCTACGAGCAGTACTTC. Translation gives CASSWGPPSYEQYF.

The chain has TRBV5-1 and TRBJ2-1; TRBD1 matches at 8 bases. Losses at the gene ends were 7 bases for V and 5 bases for J; bases not matched to a gene: 11. Germline V gene sequence: CDR1 SGHRS, CDR2 YFSETQ. The CDR3 is 15 residues long. The CDR3 sequence: CASGGPGQANNEQFF. CDR3 nucleotide sequence: TGCGCCAGCGGTGGTCCGGGACAGGCGAACAATGAGCAGTTCTTC.

The sample holds a few counts of this clone. The same CDR3 is also encoded by other DNA sequences in this sample. The chain links TRBV9 to TRBJ2-2; D remains unclear. V was pared by 0 bases and J by 4 bases, with 4 bases between. Germline V gene data show CDR1 as SGDLS and CDR2 as YYNGEE. CDR3 length: 13 residues. CDR3 in amino acids: CASSVVTTGELFF. The CDR3 coding sequence is TGTGCCAGCAGCGTAGTGACCACCGGGGAGCTGTTTTTT.